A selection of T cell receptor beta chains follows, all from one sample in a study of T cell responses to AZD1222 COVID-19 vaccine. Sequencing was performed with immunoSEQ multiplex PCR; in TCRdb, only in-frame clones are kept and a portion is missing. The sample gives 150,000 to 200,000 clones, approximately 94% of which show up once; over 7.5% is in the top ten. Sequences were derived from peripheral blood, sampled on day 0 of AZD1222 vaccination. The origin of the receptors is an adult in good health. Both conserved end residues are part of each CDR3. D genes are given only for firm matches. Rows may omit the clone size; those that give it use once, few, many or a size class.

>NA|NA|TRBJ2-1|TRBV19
CASSISGSSHNEQFF
TGTGCCAGTAGTATCTCTGGGAGCTCCCACAATGAGCAGTTCTTC
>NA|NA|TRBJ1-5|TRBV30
CAWSVSSNQPQHF
TGTGCCTGGAGTGTAAGCAGCAATCAGCCCCAGCATTTT
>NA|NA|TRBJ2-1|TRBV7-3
CASSSDGGLRGAEQFF
TGTGCCAGCAGCTCCGACGGGGGACTCAGAGGTGCTGAGCAGTTCTTC
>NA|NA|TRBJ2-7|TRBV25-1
CASSDEVRGAYEQYF
TGTGCCAGCAGTGATGAGGTCCGAGGAGCCTACGAGCAGTACTTC
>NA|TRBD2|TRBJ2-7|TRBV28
CASSFAGVSYEQYF
TGTGCCAGCAGTTTCGCGGGGGTATCCTACGAGCAGTACTTC
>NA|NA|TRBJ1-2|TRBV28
CASSPSPGKGYTF
TGTGCCAGCAGCCCTTCCCCGGGTAAGGGCTACACCTTC
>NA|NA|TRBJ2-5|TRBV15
CATSREGRRQETQYF
TGTGCCACCAGCAGGGAGGGTCGGAGGCAAGAGACCCAGTACTTC
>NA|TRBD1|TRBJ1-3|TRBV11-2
CASSLNRGPGNTIYF
TGTGCCAGCAGCCTCAACAGGGGGCCGGGAAACACCATATATTTT
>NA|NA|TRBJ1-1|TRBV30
CAWTPRSEAFF
TGTGCCTGGACCCCGCGATCTGAAGCTTTCTTT
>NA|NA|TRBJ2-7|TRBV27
CASSPGTATYEQYF
TGTGCCAGCAGTCCCGGGACGGCGACCTACGAGCAGTACTTC
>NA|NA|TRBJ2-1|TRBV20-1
CSASNEQFF
TGCAGTGCGAGCAATGAGCAGTTCTTC
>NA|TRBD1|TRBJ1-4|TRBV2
CASVLRQGPNEKLFF
TGTGCCAGCGTACTAAGACAGGGACCTAATGAAAAACTGTTTTTT
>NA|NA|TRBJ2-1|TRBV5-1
CASSLRGEFSYNEQFF
TGCGCCAGCAGCTTGAGAGGAGAATTTTCCTACAATGAGCAGTTCTTC
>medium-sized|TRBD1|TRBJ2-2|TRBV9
CASSEPRDRGSTGELFF
TGTGCCAGCAGCGAGCCGCGGGACAGGGGAAGCACCGGGGAGCTGTTTTTT
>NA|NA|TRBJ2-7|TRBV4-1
CASSLQSSYEQYF
TGCGCCAGCAGCCTCCAGTCTTCCTACGAGCAGTACTTC
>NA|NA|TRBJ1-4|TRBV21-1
CAIRNEKLFF
TGTGCCATCAGAAATGAAAAACTGTTTTTT
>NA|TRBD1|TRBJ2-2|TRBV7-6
CASSAGQGLNTGELFF
TGTGCCAGCAGCGCAGGACAGGGGCTTAACACCGGGGAGCTGTTTTTT
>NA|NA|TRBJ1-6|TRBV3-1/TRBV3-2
CASSQGTVDLPLHF
TGTGCCAGCAGCCAAGGGACGGTCGATTTACCCCTCCACTTT
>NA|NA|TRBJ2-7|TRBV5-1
CASWRGGSSYEQYF
TGCGCCAGCTGGAGGGGAGGTAGCTCCTACGAGCAGTACTTC
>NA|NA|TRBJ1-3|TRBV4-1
CASSQGMSSGNTIYF
TGCGCCAGCAGCCAAGGTATGAGCTCTGGAAACACCATATATTTT
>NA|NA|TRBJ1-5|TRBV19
CASSILAHSNQPQHF
TGTGCCAGTAGTATACTTGCCCACAGCAATCAGCCCCAGCATTTT
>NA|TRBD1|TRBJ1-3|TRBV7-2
CASSLRRGQGNTIYF
TGTGCCAGCAGCTTACGCAGGGGGCAAGGAAACACCATATATTTT
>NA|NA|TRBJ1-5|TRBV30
CAWSGPPPGPQPQHF
TGTGCCTGGAGTGGTCCGCCCCCGGGACCTCAGCCCCAGCATTTT
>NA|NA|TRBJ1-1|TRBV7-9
CASSPGRDTEAFF
TGTGCCAGCAGCCCCGGGAGGGACACTGAAGCTTTCTTT
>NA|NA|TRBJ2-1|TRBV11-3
CASSLVATRLASFRQFF
TGTGCCAGCAGCTTAGTAGCCACGCGGCTAGCTTCATTCAGGCAGTTCTTC
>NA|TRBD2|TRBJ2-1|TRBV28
CASSLLSGTSGRFGNEQFF
TGTGCCAGCAGTTTGCTCTCCGGGACTAGCGGGAGATTCGGGAATGAGCAGTTCTTC
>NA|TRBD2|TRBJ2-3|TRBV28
CASEREDGHTQYF
TGTGCCAGCGAGCGGGAGGACGGGCATACGCAGTATTTT
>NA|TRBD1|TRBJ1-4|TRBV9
CASSVTGGGGEKLFF
TGTGCCAGCAGCGTCACAGGGGGCGGTGGCGAAAAACTGTTTTTT
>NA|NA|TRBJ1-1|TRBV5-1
CASSLDRVTEAFF
TGCGCCAGCAGCTTGGACAGGGTAACTGAAGCTTTCTTT
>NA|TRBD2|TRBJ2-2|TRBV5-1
CASSPSGTSGRSTNTGELFF
TGCGCCAGCAGCCCGTCGGGGACTAGCGGGAGGTCCACTAACACCGGGGAGCTGTTTTTT
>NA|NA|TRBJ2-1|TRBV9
CASSGRQGGFYNEQFF
TGTGCCAGCAGCGGGAGACAGGGAGGTTTTTACAATGAGCAGTTCTTC
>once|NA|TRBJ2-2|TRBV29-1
CSVEGAITGELFF
TGCAGCGTTGAAGGGGCGATTACCGGGGAGCTGTTTTTT
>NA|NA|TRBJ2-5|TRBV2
CASSWGQETQYF
TGTGCCAGCAGCTGGGGGCAAGAGACCCAGTACTTC
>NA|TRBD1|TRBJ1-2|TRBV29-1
CSGGTGDYGYTF
TGCAGCGGTGGGACAGGGGACTATGGCTACACCTTC
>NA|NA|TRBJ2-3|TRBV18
CASSPRVAVSTDTQYF
TGTGCCAGCTCACCCAGGGTAGCGGTTAGCACAGATACGCAGTATTTT
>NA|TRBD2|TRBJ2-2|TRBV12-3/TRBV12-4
CASRRGAGELFF
TGTGCCAGCAGGCGGGGGGCCGGGGAGCTGTTTTTT
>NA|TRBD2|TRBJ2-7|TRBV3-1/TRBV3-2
CASSQALRLAGGEQYF
TGTGCCAGCAGCCAGGCACTCCGACTAGCGGGAGGCGAGCAGTACTTC
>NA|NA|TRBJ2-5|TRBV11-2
CASSLDKRAGGPQETQYF
TGTGCCAGCAGCTTAGATAAGCGGGCAGGGGGGCCCCAAGAGACCCAGTACTTC
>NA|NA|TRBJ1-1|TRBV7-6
CASSQGQRMNTEAFF
TGTGCCAGCAGCCAAGGACAGAGGATGAACACTGAAGCTTTCTTT
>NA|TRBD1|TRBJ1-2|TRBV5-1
CASSTRQGHYGYTF
TGCGCCAGCAGCACTCGACAGGGGCACTATGGCTACACCTTC
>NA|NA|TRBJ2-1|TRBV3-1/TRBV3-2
CASSQDLEGGSYNEQFF
TGTGCCAGCAGCCAAGATTTAGAGGGGGGGAGCTACAATGAGCAGTTCTTC
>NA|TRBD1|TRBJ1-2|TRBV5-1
CASSPNDRGWGYTF
TGCGCCAGCAGTCCAAACGACAGGGGTTGGGGCTACACCTTC
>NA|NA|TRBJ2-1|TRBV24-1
CATSEHTDNEQFF
TGTGCCACCAGTGAACACACAGACAATGAGCAGTTCTTC
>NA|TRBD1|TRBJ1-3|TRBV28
CASRPPRGWGNTIYF
TGTGCCAGCAGACCCCCCAGGGGGTGGGGAAACACCATATATTTT